This T cell receptor beta chain was retrieved from a study of T-cell reconstitution after alpha-beta-depleted transplantation in children. Construction of the TCRbeta library involved unique molecular identifiers. A single record per CDR3 protein comes from TCRdb applying MiXCR to the PCR reads. Here the sample spans some 490,000 distinct CDR3 sequences, around an eighth being singletons. This CDR3 has 15 residues. Germline CDR1 and CDR2: MNHEY and SVGEGT. V was shortened by 5 bases and J by 6 bases, with 16 bases between the two germline ends. The starting material was PBMCs from the stem cell graft donor, obtained from the stem cell graft. V usage is TRBV6-2 or TRBV6-3 and J usage is TRBJ2-2; no clear D. The origin of this receptor is a human donor who donated a stem cell graft to a child with combined immunodeficiency. CDR3 nucleotides: TGTGCCAGCAGTAACCGAGATGGCCGGGCCGGGGAGCTGTTTTTT. Translation gives CASSNRDGRAGELFF.